This T cell receptor beta chain comes out of a study of shared T cell receptors in the human thymus. This CDR3 spans 15 amino acids. Germline V gives CDR1 SEHNR, CDR2 FQNEAQ (reference sequence). V shed 2 bases, J shed 5 bases, and the junction held 8 bases outside the gene matches. TCRdb's copy holds only in-frame clones and misses some; the assay was immunoSEQ multiplex PCR. The repertoire includes roughly 410,000 clones, around 93% of them detected once, and approximately 0.02% sits in the top ten. Material: thymocytes. This clonotype was obtained from a human donor. The chain combines TRBV7-9 with TRBJ2-7; the match to TRBD1 covers 8 bases. CDR3 nucleotide sequence: TGTGCCAGCAGCTTATACCCACAGGGGGTCAACGAGCAGTACTTC. It codes for CASSLYPQGVNEQYF.